The clone carrying this TCR beta chain was found many times. It was RNA transcripts that yielded the amplified TCR beta CDR3 regions. The TCR CDR3 was amplified in a first-round RT-PCR using the HTBI primer set. From the multiplex PCR reads, TCRdb called clonotypes with MiXCR, one entry per CDR3 protein. Counted here are fewer than 350,000 distinct CDR3 sequences, approximately 12% occurring once; the ten biggest clones make up almost 8%. This sample is part of a study of T cells in Graves' hyperthyroidism and ophthalmopathy. V was shortened by 4 bases and J by 10 bases, with 22 bases between the two germline ends. This CDR3 has 15 residues. The germline V gene has CDR1 MNHEY and CDR2 SVGEGT. Hyperthyroidism in the patients, aged 18 to 65, was newly diagnosed and under 2 months in duration. The study collected blood at first hyperthyroidism diagnosis, before any ophthalmopathy symptoms arose.

Sequenced: blood. The rearrangement links TRBV6-2 or TRBV6-3 to TRBJ1-1; D is undetermined. The clonotype was recovered from a woman aged 25 to 39 with Graves' hyperthyroidism that later progressed to Graves' ophthalmopathy. CDR3 protein: CASSSDPGQQIGAFF. As DNA, the CDR3 is TGTGCCAGCAGTTCCGACCCCGGGCAGCAAATAGGAGCTTTCTTT.